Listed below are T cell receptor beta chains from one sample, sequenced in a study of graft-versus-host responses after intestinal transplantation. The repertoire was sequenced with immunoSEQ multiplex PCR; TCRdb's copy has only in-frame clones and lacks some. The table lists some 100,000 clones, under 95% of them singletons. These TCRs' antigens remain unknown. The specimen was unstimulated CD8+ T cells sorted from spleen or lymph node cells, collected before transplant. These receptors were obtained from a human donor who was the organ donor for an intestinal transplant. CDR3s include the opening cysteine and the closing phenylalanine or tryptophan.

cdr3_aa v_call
CASTPWTTTNEKLFF TRBV28
CASSGGTGWGETQYF TRBV2
CASSVSLAGGNEQFF TRBV9
CASSLGVTSSTDTQYF TRBV7-6
CASSLLGGGGTEAFF TRBV7-9
CASSFSWGPPLLTDTQYF TRBV5-1
CASSSGTSFHEQYF TRBV5-6
CASSYGTGNTEAFF TRBV6-5
CARSLGQGADEAQYF TRBV5-3
CASSFGTQRGQETQYF TRBV12-1
CASSYDGTSGPDGELFF TRBV4-2
CASSIIGTGGFYEQYF TRBV19
CASSLGLAGSYEQYF TRBV28
CAWIPGLAPTDTQYF TRBV30
CATSSEESGTGFYEQYF TRBV15
CASSSGTGDGYGYTF TRBV19
CASSFLAGVGYEQYF TRBV28
CASSPTSGGTEAFF TRBV4-1
CASSLPSVGTSNGTDTQYF TRBV11-3
CASSFIAGVYNEQFF TRBV11-2
CAISKQKTYTYGYTF TRBV10-3
CASSPREDSPLHF TRBV18
CASSEPWGGTPYEQYF TRBV6-1
CASSLERGTSREQFF TRBV11-3
CASTLFGAYNEQFF TRBV11-3
CAWSWLAGDEQFF TRBV30
CASSLEAGQETQYF TRBV7-8
CASSRRDRAKYGYTF TRBV4-1
CASSHGVYGKNTEAFF TRBV5-1
CASGPTSGGTDTQYF TRBV4-1
CASRGGTGELFF TRBV19
CASSLHLVSYKTTAQETQYF TRBV5-1
CTSSQVPRGVDEQYF TRBV1
CASSPGQENTGELFF TRBV7-9
CASGRGGQETQYF TRBV6-5
CASSLTVRDEQYF TRBV7-3
CASSIEGGGTEAFF TRBV19
CASSPAGALSYEQYF TRBV27
CASSLERAVTDTQYF TRBV19
CASSLFGSRLLNYGYTF TRBV5-1
CASSSLTSYNEQFF TRBV27
CASSLDRGRNEKLFF TRBV13
CASSLRGTGDGYTF TRBV7-8
CASSRTSGRASMQYF TRBV7-9
CASSELTGGSKAFF TRBV27
CASSLVTGFDGYTF TRBV5-6
CASRLAGDTGELFF TRBV2
CSVRTEPYEQYF TRBV29-1
CASSQVHLETQYF TRBV4-1
CASSPRGARETQYF TRBV11-3
CASSHSNRGLIGYTF TRBV14
CASSQLYEQYF TRBV18
CASSHPRQVTGELFF TRBV23-1
CASSIRRGEDAYGYTF TRBV21-1
CAWSARQETQYF TRBV30